This T cell receptor beta chain was captured by sequencing in a study of PD-1 blockade in mismatch repair-deficient tumors. Study-level information: Patients had 12 mismatch repair-deficient cancer types and were previously treated and progressing.

The TCR-sequenced patients were three responders to pembrolizumab. The germline V gene has CDR1 MNHEY and CDR2 SMNVEV (reference sequence). This CDR3 spans 15 amino acids. V shed 6 bases and J 8 bases; nucleotides not matched to a gene: 11. TCRdb keeps only in-frame clones here, not all; method: immunoSEQ multiplex PCR. The table records 56,000 or so clones, around 85% of them present only once. This sequence was found in an adult with mismatch repair-deficient cancer. This specimen was peripheral blood, taken less than 21 weeks after starting pembrolizumab. The chain is built from TRBV27 and TRBJ2-1, with TRBD2 matching over 9 bases. CDR3 DNA: TGTGCCAGCAGGGGGACTAGCCTTGCCGATTATGAGCAGTTCTTC. Protein product: CASRGTSLADYEQFF.